A single sample is the source of the 20 T cell receptor beta chains below, sequenced in a study of cytomegalovirus exposure and HLA in healthy donors. The PCR ran on 60 Vbeta and 13 Jbeta primers. Some clones are missing from TCRdb's copy, which holds only in-frame ones; the method was immunoSEQ multiplex PCR. The table includes approximately 100,000 clones, about two thirds detected once. The sequenced sample consisted of PBMCs. These receptors all come from a man aged 50 or older in good health and CMV-seronegative.

CDR3 loop: CASSPPEGLNTEAFF. DNA for the CDR3: TGTGCCAGCTCACCACCGGAGGGCCTGAACACTGAAGCTTTCTTT. The chain carries TRBV18 and TRBJ1-1; unclear D gene. Trimming removed 0 bases from V and 0 bases from J, with 8 bases in between. The CDR3 loop spans 15 amino acids. Germline V gives CDR1 KGHSH, CDR2 LQKENI.

The rearrangement uses TRBV6-5 and TRBJ1-5; no clear D. This CDR3 is 12 amino acids long. V lost 5 bases, J lost 5 bases, and 7 bases lay in between. Germline lookup yields CDR1 MNHEY and CDR2 SVGAGI. The CDR3 nucleotides read TGTGCCAGCAGTCCGGTTGATCAGCCCCAGCATTTT. Translating gives CASSPVDQPQHF.

This chain connects TRBV29-1 to TRBJ2-7; TRBD1 matches at 7 bases. J gave up 4 bases and V 6 bases, and 12 bases lay outside the gene matches. Per the germline V gene, CDR1 is SQVTM and CDR2 is ANQGSEA. This CDR3 region has 14 residues. The CDR3 DNA sequence: TGCAGCGTATGTAACCGGGACAGAAGTTACGAGCAGTACTTC. Amino acid sequence: CSVCNRDRSYEQYF.

This clone was counted a few times. In DNA form, the CDR3 reads TGCGCCAGTCACTCGGGAGAGGGAAACACCGGGGAGCTGTTTTTT. It codes for CASHSGEGNTGELFF. The chain couples TRBV5-1 to TRBJ2-2, with D possibly being TRBD2 (6 bases). CDR1 SGHRS and CDR2 YFSETQ come from the germline V gene. The CDR3 runs 15 residues. V was cut by 8 bases and J by 2 bases, with 16 bases left in between.

This sequence joins TRBV27 and TRBJ1-5, with D perhaps TRBD1 (6 bases). The V and J ends lost 7 bases and 7 bases respectively, with 11 bases between them. Germline assignment: CDR1 MNHEY and CDR2 SMNVEV (reference sequence). The CDR3 has 12 residues. Here the CDR3 reads CASKGRGQPQHF. CDR3 DNA sequence: TGTGCCAGCAAAGGTAGGGGGCAGCCCCAGCATTTT.

In this sample, this clone turned up once. The chain is built from TRBV18 and TRBJ2-2; possible D gene TRBD1, 6 bases. The CDR3 extends over 17 amino acids. Germline V gene lookup returns CDR1 KGHSH and CDR2 LQKENI. The V end was cut by 4 bases, the J end by 1 base, with 16 bases between. The CDR3 sequence is CASSLRTANVNTGELFF. CDR3 nucleotide sequence: TGTGCCAGCTCACTCCGGACAGCCAATGTGAACACCGGGGAGCTGTTTTTT.

This rearrangement joins TRBV4-2 to TRBJ2-5, with D possibly being TRBD2 (7 bases). Germline V gives CDR1 LGHNA, CDR2 YNFKEQ. V lost 0 bases, J lost 3 bases, and 14 bases lay in between. This CDR3 has 16 amino acids. The CDR3 DNA follows: TGTGCCAGCAGCCAAGAGGGGGGCCTAGCGGAAGAGACCCAGTACTTC. It translates to CASSQEGGLAEETQYF.

In its sample, this clone was seen a few times. This rearrangement joins TRBV5-6 to TRBJ1-5; weak D call: TRBD1 (5 bases). V was cut by 2 bases and J by 0 bases, with 18 bases left in between. The CDR3 length is 18 residues. CDR1 and CDR2 (germline): SGHDT, YYEEEE. CDR3 sequence (DNA): TGTGCCAGCAGCTTCACGGGGGGGATAAAATATAGCAATCAGCCCCAGCATTTT. Translated: CASSFTGGIKYSNQPQHF.

The J gene is TRBJ2-7, the V gene TRBV27; TRBD2 agrees at 8 bases. The CDR3 sequence is 14 residues long. V shed 5 bases and J 1 base; nucleotides not matched to a gene: 4. CDR1 is MNHEY and CDR2 is SMNVEV in the germline V gene (reference sequence). The CDR3 loop is CASSVAGRSYEQYF. Here the CDR3 DNA reads TGTGCCAGCAGTGTAGCGGGGCGGTCCTACGAGCAGTACTTC.

The chain links TRBV6-5 to TRBJ2-1, with TRBD2 matching 9 bases. This CDR3 has 14 amino acids. J gave up 3 bases and V 7 bases, and 4 bases lay outside the gene matches. Germline CDR1 is MNHEY and CDR2 is SVGAGI. For the CDR3, the DNA is TGTGCCAGCACCACTAGCGGGTACTACAATGAGCAGTTCTTC. Protein: CASTTSGYYNEQFF.

As regards this clone: A junction end diverges from the germline sequence, so it may reflect a read error. This chain connects TRBV7-9 to TRBJ1-1; 9 bases are shared with TRBD1. Germline V lookup: CDR1 SEHNR, CDR2 FQNEAQ (reference sequence). The CDR3 loop spans 17 amino acids. The CDR3 DNA reads as TGTTCCAGCAGCCCCCTCGGACAGGGGACGATGGGCACTGAAGCTTTCTTT. Its protein is CSSSPLGQGTMGTEAFF.

The V and J genes are TRBV4-1 and TRBJ2-2; the D gene is possibly TRBD2 (5 bases). CDR1 is MGHRA and CDR2 is YSYEKL in the germline V gene. Trimming stripped 0 bases from V and 9 bases from J, with 14 bases between. The CDR3 spans 15 residues. CDR3 in amino acids: CASSQDRGSPRELFF. Here the CDR3 DNA reads TGCGCCAGCAGCCAAGATCGAGGGAGTCCCCGGGAGCTGTTTTTT.

The V call is TRBV7-6, the J call TRBJ2-2; a weak D match, TRBD2 (6 bases). The CDR3 runs 19 residues. Germline CDR1 and CDR2: SGHVS and FNYEAQ. V lost 2 bases and J lost 5, with 24 bases in between. The CDR3 spells CASSLIRSSGPLETGELFF. The CDR3 DNA follows: TGTGCCAGCAGCTTAATTAGGTCGAGCGGGCCACTAGAGACCGGGGAGCTGTTTTTT.

The J gene is TRBJ2-2, the V gene TRBV28, with a possible D match to TRBD2 (5 bases). V lost 8 bases and J lost 5, with 15 bases in between. The CDR3 covers 14 residues. The germline CDR1 and CDR2 sequences are MDHEN and SYDVKM. For the CDR3, the DNA is TGTGCCAGCCTGACGACACGAGGGACCGGGGAGCTGTTTTTT. Amino acid sequence: CASLTTRGTGELFF.

This clone was counted a few times. The genes are TRBV19 and TRBJ2-3; D might be TRBD2 (6 bases). V was clipped by 6 bases and J by 5 bases, with 30 bases between them. The CDR3 extends over 19 amino acids. Germline V gene sequence: CDR1 LNHDA, CDR2 SQIVND (reference sequence). The CDR3 bases are TGTGCCAGTAGGAAGGGCTCCAATGAACGGGAGATCGGTGGAGATACGCAGTATTTT. Translated: CASRKGSNEREIGGDTQYF.

The chain carries TRBV4-1 and TRBJ2-7; possibly TRBD1 for D (6 bases). The CDR3 sequence is 13 residues long. V shed 11 bases and J shed 3 bases, with 17 bases lying between them. Germline V gene lookup returns CDR1 MGHRA and CDR2 YSYEKL. The CDR3 loop is CACQDRENYEQYF. The CDR3 nucleotides read TGCGCCTGTCAGGACAGAGAAAACTACGAGCAGTACTTC.

The chain carries TRBV5-4 and TRBJ2-7; TRBD1 might be the D (5 bases). The CDR3 has 15 amino acids. V lost 3 bases to trimming and J lost 3 bases, with 16 bases between them. Germline-derived CDR1 and CDR2 are SGHNT and YYREEE (reference sequence). Here the CDR3 reads CASSSGKRTNYEQYF. The CDR3 DNA reads TGTGCCAGCAGCTCTGGGAAACGGACAAACTACGAGCAGTACTTC.

The genes are TRBV28 and TRBJ2-7; 7 bases fit TRBD1. V shed 7 bases, J shed 4 bases, and the junction held 7 bases outside the gene matches. Germline CDR1 is MDHEN and CDR2 is SYDVKM. The CDR3 runs to 13 residues. In DNA, the CDR3 is TGTGCCAGCACGTGGGACAGCATGTACGAGCAGTACTTC. Protein product: CASTWDSMYEQYF.

The J gene is TRBJ1-2, the V gene TRBV6-1, with D possibly TRBD1 on 6 matching bases. In germline, CDR1 is MNHNS, CDR2 SASEGT. The CDR3 covers 16 residues. Trimming removed 5 bases at V and 0 bases at J, with 16 bases between. The CDR3 here is CASSQGPGAPNYGYTF. CDR3 DNA sequence: TGTGCCAGCAGTCAAGGTCCAGGGGCCCCTAACTATGGCTACACCTTC.

This rearrangement joins TRBV5-5 to TRBJ1-5; no firm D call. Germline CDR1 and CDR2: SGHKS and YYEKEE (reference sequence). V was clipped by 1 base and J by 3 bases, with 11 bases between them. This CDR3 region has 15 residues. The CDR3 reads CASSLYEGPNQPQHF. DNA for the CDR3: TGTGCCAGCAGCTTGTACGAGGGCCCCAATCAGCCCCAGCATTTT.